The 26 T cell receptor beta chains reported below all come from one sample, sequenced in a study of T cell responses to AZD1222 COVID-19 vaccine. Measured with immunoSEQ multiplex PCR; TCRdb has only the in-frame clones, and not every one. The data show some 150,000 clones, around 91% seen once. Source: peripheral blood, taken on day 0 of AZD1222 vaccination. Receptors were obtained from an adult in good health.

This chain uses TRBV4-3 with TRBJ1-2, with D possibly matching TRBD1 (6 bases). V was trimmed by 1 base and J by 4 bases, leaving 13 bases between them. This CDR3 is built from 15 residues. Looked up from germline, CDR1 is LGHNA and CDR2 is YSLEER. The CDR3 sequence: CASSQGISRGYGYTF. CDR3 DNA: TGCGCCAGCAGCCAAGGGATTTCCAGGGGCTATGGCTACACCTTC.

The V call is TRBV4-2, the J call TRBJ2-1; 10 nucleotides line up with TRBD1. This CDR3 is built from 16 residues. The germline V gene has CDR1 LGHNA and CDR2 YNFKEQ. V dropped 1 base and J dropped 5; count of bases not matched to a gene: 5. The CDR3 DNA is TGTGCCAGCAGCCAAGCATCCGGGACAGGGGACAATGAGCAGTTCTTC. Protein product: CASSQASGTGDNEQFF.

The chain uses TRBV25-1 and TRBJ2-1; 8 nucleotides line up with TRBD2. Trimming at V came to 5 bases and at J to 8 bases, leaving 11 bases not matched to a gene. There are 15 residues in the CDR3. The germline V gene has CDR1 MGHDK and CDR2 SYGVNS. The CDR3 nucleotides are TGTGCCAGCAGTTCCTTGCGGGTCGGGGGGGATGAGCAGTTCTTC. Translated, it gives CASSSLRVGGDEQFF.

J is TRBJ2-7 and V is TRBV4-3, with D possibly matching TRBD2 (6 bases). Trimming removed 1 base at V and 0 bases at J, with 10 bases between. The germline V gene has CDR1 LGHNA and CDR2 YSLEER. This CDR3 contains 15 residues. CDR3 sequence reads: CASSQGLDYSYEQYF. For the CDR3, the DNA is TGCGCCAGCAGCCAAGGATTGGACTACTCCTACGAGCAGTACTTC.

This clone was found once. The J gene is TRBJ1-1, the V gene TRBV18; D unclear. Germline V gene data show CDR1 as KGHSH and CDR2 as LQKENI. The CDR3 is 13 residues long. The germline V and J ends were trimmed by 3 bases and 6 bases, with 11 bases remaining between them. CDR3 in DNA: TGTGCCAGCTCACCGATGGGGAGGGCTGAAGCTTTCTTT. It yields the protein CASSPMGRAEAFF.

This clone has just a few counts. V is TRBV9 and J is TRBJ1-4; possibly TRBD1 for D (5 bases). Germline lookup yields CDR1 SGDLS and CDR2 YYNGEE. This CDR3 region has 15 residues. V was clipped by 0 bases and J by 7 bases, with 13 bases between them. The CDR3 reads CASSVGVGESEKLFF. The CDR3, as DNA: TGTGCCAGCAGCGTAGGAGTAGGGGAAAGTGAAAAACTGTTTTTT.

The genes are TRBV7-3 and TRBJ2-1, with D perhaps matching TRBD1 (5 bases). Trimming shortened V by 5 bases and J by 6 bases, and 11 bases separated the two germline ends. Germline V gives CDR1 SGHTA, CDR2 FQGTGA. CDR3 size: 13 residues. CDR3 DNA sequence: TGTGCCAGCAGCCAAGAAGGGGTCAATGAGCAGTTCTTC. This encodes CASSQEGVNEQFF.

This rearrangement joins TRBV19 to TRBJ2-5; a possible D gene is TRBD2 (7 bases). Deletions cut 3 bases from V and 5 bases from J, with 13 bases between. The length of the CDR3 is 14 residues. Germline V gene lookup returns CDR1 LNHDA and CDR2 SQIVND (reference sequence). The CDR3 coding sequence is TGTGCCAGTAGTATCACGGGGGGCGCTGAGACCCAGTACTTC. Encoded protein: CASSITGGAETQYF.

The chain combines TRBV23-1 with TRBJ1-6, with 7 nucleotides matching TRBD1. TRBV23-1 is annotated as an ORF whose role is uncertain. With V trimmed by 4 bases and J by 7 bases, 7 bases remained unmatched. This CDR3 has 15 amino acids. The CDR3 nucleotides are TGCGCCAGCAGTCGACGGGACAGTGGGAATTCACCCCTCCACTTT. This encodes CASSRRDSGNSPLHF.

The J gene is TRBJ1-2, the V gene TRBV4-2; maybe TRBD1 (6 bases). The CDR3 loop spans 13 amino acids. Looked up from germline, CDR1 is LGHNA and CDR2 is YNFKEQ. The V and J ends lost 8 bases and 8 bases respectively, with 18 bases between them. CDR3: CASPGGQFEGYTF. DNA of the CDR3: TGTGCCAGCCCGGGGGGGCAGTTTGAGGGCTACACCTTC.

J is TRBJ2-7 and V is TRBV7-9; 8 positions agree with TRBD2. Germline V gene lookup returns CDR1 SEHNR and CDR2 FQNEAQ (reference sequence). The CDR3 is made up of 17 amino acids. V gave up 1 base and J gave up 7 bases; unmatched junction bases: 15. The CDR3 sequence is CASSLGLSGTSGWEQYF. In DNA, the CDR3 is TGTGCCAGCAGCTTAGGGCTTAGCGGGACCAGCGGTTGGGAGCAGTACTTC. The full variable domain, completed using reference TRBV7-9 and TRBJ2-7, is DTGVSQNPRHKITKRGQNVTFRCDPISEHNRLYWYRQTLGQGPEFLTYFQNEAQLEKSRLLSDRFSAERPKGSFSTLEIQRTEQGDSAMYLCASSLGLSGTSGWEQYFGPGTRLTVT.

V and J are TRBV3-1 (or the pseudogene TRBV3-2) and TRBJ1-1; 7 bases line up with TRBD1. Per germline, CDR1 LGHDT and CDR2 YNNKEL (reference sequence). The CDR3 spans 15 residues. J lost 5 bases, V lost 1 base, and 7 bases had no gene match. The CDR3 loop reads CASSQVRGGQTEAFF. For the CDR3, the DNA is TGTGCCAGCAGCCAAGTTAGAGGGGGCCAAACTGAAGCTTTCTTT.

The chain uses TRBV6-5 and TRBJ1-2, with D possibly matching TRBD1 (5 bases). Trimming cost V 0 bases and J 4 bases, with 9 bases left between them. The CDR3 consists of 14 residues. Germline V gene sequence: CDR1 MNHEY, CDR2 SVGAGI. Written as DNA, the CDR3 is TGTGCCAGCAGTTACTCGACTAGGGGCTATGGCTACACCTTC. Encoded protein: CASSYSTRGYGYTF.

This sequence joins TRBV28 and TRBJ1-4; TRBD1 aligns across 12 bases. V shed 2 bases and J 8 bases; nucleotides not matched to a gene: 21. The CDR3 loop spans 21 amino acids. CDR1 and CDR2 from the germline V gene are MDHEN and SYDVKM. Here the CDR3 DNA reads TGTGCCAGCAGTTTAAGCCTCAACCTCGGGACAGGGGGCACGGGTCGGGAAAAACTGTTTTTT. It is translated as CASSLSLNLGTGGTGREKLFF.

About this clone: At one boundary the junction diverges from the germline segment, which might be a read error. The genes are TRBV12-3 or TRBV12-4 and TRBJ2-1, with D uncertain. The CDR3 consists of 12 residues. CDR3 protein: CTSSLIINEQFF. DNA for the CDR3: TGTACCAGCAGTTTAATCATAAATGAGCAGTTCTTC.

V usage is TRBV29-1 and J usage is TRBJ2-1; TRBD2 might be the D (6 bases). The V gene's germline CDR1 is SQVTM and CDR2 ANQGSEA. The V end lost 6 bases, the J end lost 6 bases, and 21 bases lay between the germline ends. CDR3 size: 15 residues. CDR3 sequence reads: CSVYAVGGDGNEQFF. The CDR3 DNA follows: TGCAGCGTATACGCCGTAGGCGGGGATGGCAATGAGCAGTTCTTC.

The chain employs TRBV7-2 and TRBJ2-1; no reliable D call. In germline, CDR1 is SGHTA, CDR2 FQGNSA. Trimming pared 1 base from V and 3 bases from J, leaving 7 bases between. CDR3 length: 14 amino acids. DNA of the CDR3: TGTGCCAGCAGCTTAGGATGGGGCTACAATGAGCAGTTCTTC. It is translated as CASSLGWGYNEQFF.

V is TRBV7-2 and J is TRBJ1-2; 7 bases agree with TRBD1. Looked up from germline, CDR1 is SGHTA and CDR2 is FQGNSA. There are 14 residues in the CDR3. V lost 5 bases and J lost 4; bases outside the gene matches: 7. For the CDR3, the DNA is TGTGCCAGCAGCATAGACAGGGCCGGCTATGGCTACACCTTC. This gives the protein CASSIDRAGYGYTF.

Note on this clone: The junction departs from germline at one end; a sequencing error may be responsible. As DNA, the CDR3 is TGTGCTAGCAGCTTGGCCCAAGAGACCCAGTACTTC. Its translation: CASSLAQETQYF. This chain connects TRBV7-7 to TRBJ2-5; D is unclear. Germline V gene data show CDR1 as SSHAT and CDR2 as FNYEAQ (reference sequence). This CDR3 is 12 amino acids long.

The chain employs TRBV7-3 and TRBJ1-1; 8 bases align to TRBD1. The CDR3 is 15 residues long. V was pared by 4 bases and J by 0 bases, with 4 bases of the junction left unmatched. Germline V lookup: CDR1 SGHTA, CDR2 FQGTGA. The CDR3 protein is CASSSAGGVNTEAFF. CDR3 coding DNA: TGTGCCAGCAGCTCGGCAGGGGGCGTGAACACTGAAGCTTTCTTT.

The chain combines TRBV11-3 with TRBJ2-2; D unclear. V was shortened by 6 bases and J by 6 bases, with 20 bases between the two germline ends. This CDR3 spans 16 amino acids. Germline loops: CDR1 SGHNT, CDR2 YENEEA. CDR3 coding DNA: TGTGCCAGCAGTTTTCACCTAGGTTATGGTGCCGGGGAGCTGTTTTTT. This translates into CASSFHLGYGAGELFF.

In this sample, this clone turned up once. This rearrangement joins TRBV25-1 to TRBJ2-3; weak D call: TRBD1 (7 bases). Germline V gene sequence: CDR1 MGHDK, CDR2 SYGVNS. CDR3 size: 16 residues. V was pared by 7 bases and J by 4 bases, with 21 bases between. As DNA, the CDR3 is TGTGCCAGCACCCGAGGGGGCCAGGGAGGACCAGATACGCAGTATTTT. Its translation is CASTRGGQGGPDTQYF.

CDR3 protein: CASSDFGTGVSGELFF. The CDR3 nucleotides read TGTGCCAGTAGCGACTTCGGGACAGGGGTGTCCGGGGAGCTGTTTTTT. The V gene is TRBV19, the J gene TRBJ2-2; 10 bases line up with TRBD1. V was pared by 6 bases and J by 6 bases, with 10 bases of the junction left unmatched. CDR3 length: 16 residues. Germline CDR1 and CDR2: LNHDA and SQIVND (reference sequence).

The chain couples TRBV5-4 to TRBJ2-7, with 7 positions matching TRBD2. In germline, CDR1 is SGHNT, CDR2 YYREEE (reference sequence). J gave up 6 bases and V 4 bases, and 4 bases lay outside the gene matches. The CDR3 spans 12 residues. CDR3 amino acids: CASSPSGGEQYF. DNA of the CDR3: TGTGCCAGCAGCCCCTCGGGGGGCGAGCAGTACTTC.

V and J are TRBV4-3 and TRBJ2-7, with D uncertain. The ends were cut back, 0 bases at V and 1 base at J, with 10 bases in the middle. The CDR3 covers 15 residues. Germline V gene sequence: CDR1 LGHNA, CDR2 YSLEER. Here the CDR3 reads CASSQDRATSYEQYF. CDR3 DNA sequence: TGCGCCAGCAGCCAAGATCGGGCGACTTCCTACGAGCAGTACTTC.

This chain's CDR3 is CASSYWGGTGAGELFF. CDR3 sequence (DNA): TGTGCCAGCAGTTACTGGGGCGGGACAGGGGCCGGGGAGCTGTTTTTT. J is TRBJ2-2 and V is TRBV6-5; the match to TRBD1 covers 10 bases. The trim removed 1 base at V and 6 bases at J, leaving 5 bases unmatched. The V gene's germline CDR1 is MNHEY and CDR2 SVGAGI. The CDR3 is made up of 16 amino acids.